Each of the 23 T cell receptor beta chains below was sequenced from the same sample in a study of T cells after yellow fever vaccination. TCRdb reprocessed the 5' RACE reads with MiXCR, giving one entry per CDR3 protein. Of 300,000 or so distinct CDR3 sequences listed, approximately 13% are singletons. Here the sequenced sample was CD4+ T cells sorted from PBMCs, taken 45 days after the yellow fever booster vaccination. The source of these receptors is a man aged 25-45 years who received the YFV17D yellow fever vaccine.

This chain links TRBV7-2 with TRBJ2-2, with 8 bases that match TRBD2. V shed 5 bases, J shed 1 base, and the junction held 3 bases outside the gene matches. This CDR3 has 15 residues. Germline V gives CDR1 SGHTA, CDR2 FQGNSA. The CDR3 DNA sequence: TGTGCCAGCAGCCGGGGGGGGCGGAACACCGGGGAGCTGTTTTTT. Translation gives CASSRGGRNTGELFF.

On this clonotype: Possible read error: a much larger clone is one base away. The gene calls are TRBV20-1 and TRBJ2-1; perhaps TRBD2 as D (6 bases). Between the trimmed V and J ends, which lost 6 bases and 4 bases, there was a span of 19 bases. This CDR3 has 15 residues. Germline CDR1 is DFQATT and CDR2 is SNEGSKA (reference sequence). CDR3 loop: CSANFAGLEYNEQFF. CDR3 sequence (DNA): TGCAGTGCGAACTTCGCGGGATTGGAGTACAATGAGCAGTTCTTC.

This clonotype was seen a few times. V gene TRBV7-2 combines with J gene TRBJ2-1; D remains ambiguous. Trimming stripped 5 bases from V and 1 base from J, with 15 bases between. Per the germline V gene, CDR1 is SGHTA and CDR2 is FQGNSA. The CDR3 runs to 16 residues. The CDR3 loop reads CASSPVGLSSYNEQFF. The CDR3 bases are TGTGCCAGCAGCCCGGTCGGCCTATCTTCCTACAATGAGCAGTTCTTC. Full variable domain (missing parts from reference TRBV7-2 and TRBJ2-1): GAGVSQSPSNKVTEKGKDVELRCDPISGHTALYWYRQSLGQGLEFLIYFQGNSAPDKSGLPSDRFSAERTGGSVSTLTIQRTQQEDSAVYLCASSPVGLSSYNEQFFGPGTRLTVL.

In this sample, this clonotype turned up a few times. This chain's CDR3 is CSASAGSYNSPLHF. Here the CDR3 DNA reads TGCAGTGCTAGTGCCGGCAGCTATAATTCACCCCTCCACTTT. The chain couples TRBV20-1 to TRBJ1-6; D not certain. The CDR3 is made up of 14 amino acids. The V and J ends lost 3 bases and 3 bases respectively, with 9 bases between them. CDR1 is DFQATT and CDR2 is SNEGSKA in the germline V gene (reference sequence).

This clonotype was observed a few times. The chain is built from TRBV10-3 and TRBJ2-7; TRBD1 agrees at 7 bases. The CDR3 consists of 13 residues. Germline V gene lookup returns CDR1 ENHRY and CDR2 SYGVKD. J gave up 3 bases and V 10 bases, and 9 bases lay outside the gene matches. The CDR3 loop reads CATSDRVNYEQYF. CDR3 sequence (DNA): TGTGCCACGTCCGACAGGGTCAACTACGAGCAGTACTTC.

This clonotype was picked up a small number of times. The chain joins TRBV7-2 to TRBJ2-7; D may be TRBD2 (5 bases). This CDR3 region has 14 residues. Germline-derived CDR1 and CDR2 are SGHTA and FQGNSA. Trimming pared 4 bases from V and 7 bases from J, leaving 17 bases between. The CDR3 DNA sequence: TGTGCCAGCAGCTCGCGGGCCCCTTCTAGGGAGCAGTACTTC. It yields the protein CASSSRAPSREQYF.

The V call is TRBV12-3 or TRBV12-4, the J call TRBJ2-3; D uncertain. Deletions cut 5 bases from V and 9 bases from J, with 12 bases between. This CDR3 has 12 residues. For the CDR3, the DNA is TGTGCCAGCAGTCGGCAAAAGGAGACGCAGTATTTT. Residues: CASSRQKETQYF.

This clonotype has ten or more counts. The V call is TRBV11-2, the J call TRBJ2-2, with 11 bases lining up with TRBD1. The trim removed 5 bases at V and 8 bases at J, leaving 10 bases unmatched. Germline values: CDR1 SGHAT, CDR2 FQNNGV. The length of the CDR3 is 16 residues. CDR3: CASSERPGQGEGELFF. In nucleotides, the CDR3 is TGTGCCAGCAGCGAGCGACCGGGACAGGGGGAGGGGGAGCTGTTTTTT.

V and J are TRBV10-3 and TRBJ2-7; weak D call: TRBD2 (6 bases). Looked up from germline, CDR1 is ENHRY and CDR2 is SYGVKD. The CDR3 is 14 amino acids. Trimming pared 0 bases from V and 2 bases from J, leaving 8 bases between. CDR3 amino acids: CAISESGGPYEQYF. DNA of the CDR3: TGTGCCATCAGTGAGTCGGGGGGACCCTACGAGCAGTACTTC.

Concerning this clonotype: At one boundary the junction diverges from the germline segment, which might be a read error. V and J are TRBV28 and TRBJ2-7; no clear D. This CDR3 is 13 amino acids long. Germline V gene sequence: CDR1 MDHEN, CDR2 SYDVKM. In DNA form, the CDR3 reads TGTGACAGCAGTTGGACGAACTCCTACGAGCAGTACTTC. Translating gives CDSSWTNSYEQYF. Supplemented by reference TRBV28 and TRBJ2-7, the full variable domain reads DVKVTQSSRYLVKRTGEKVFLECVQDMDHENMFWYRQDPGLGLRLIYFSYDVKMKEKGDIPEGYSVSREKKERFSLILESASTNQTSMYLCDSSWTNSYEQYFGPGTRLTVT.

This chain joins TRBV5-1 and TRBJ2-5; perhaps D is TRBD1 or TRBD2 (5 bases each). The V and J ends lost 4 bases and 5 bases respectively, with 21 bases between them. The CDR3 sequence is 16 residues long. Germline V gives CDR1 SGHRS, CDR2 YFSETQ. As DNA, the CDR3 is TGCGCCAGCAGCGTTCAGGGTGACGGGATCGGGGAGACCCAGTACTTC. It is translated as CASSVQGDGIGETQYF.

This clonotype occurred a few times. The V gene is TRBV6-4, the J gene TRBJ2-5; D possibly uses TRBD1 or TRBD2 (5 bases each). V was trimmed by 0 bases and J by 5 bases, leaving 16 bases between them. The CDR3 has 16 amino acids. Germline lookup yields CDR1 MRHNA and CDR2 SNTAGT. The CDR3 sequence: CASSDSRGAGRETQYF. CDR3 nucleotides: TGTGCCAGCAGTGACTCGAGAGGGGCTGGAAGGGAGACCCAGTACTTC.

Only a few counts were recorded for this clonotype. The rearrangement uses TRBV7-9 and TRBJ2-1; a possible D gene is TRBD2 (6 bases). Trimming pared 3 bases from V and 6 bases from J, leaving 9 bases between. Germline lookup yields CDR1 SEHNR and CDR2 FQNEAQ (reference sequence). The CDR3 runs to 13 residues. The CDR3 nucleotides are TGTGCCAGCAGCTTCCTGGAGGGCAATGAGCAGTTCTTC. It specifies CASSFLEGNEQFF.

The chain couples TRBV12-3 or TRBV12-4 to TRBJ1-4; D is unclear. The CDR3 is made up of 15 amino acids. Trimming removed 6 bases from V and 1 base from J, with 12 bases in between. The CDR3 region is CASRESAGTNEKLFF. The CDR3 nucleotides are TGTGCCAGCAGGGAAAGTGCGGGAACTAATGAAAAACTGTTTTTT.

This chain uses TRBV20-1 with TRBJ2-7; D uncertain. This CDR3 has 13 amino acids. The V gene lost 1 base and the J gene lost 0 bases, with 7 bases spanning the gap. Germline V CDR1 and CDR2: DFQATT, SNEGSKA (reference sequence). CDR3 nucleotide sequence: TGCAGTGCTAGAGTCCCTATCTCCTACGAGCAGTACTTC. Its translation is CSARVPISYEQYF.

This clonotype has just a few counts. This sequence joins TRBV10-3 and TRBJ2-4; weak D call: TRBD1 (6 bases). This CDR3 is 14 amino acids long. The ends were cut back, 2 bases at V and 9 bases at J, with 14 bases in the middle. Germline V gives CDR1 ENHRY, CDR2 SYGVKD. In DNA, the CDR3 is TGTGCCATCAGTGAGCAGGGGATGGATGGCATTCAGTACTTC. Protein product: CAISEQGMDGIQYF.

This clonotype has a handful of counts. The J gene is TRBJ2-3, the V gene TRBV5-1; D unclear. CDR3 length equals 14 residues. Looked up from germline, CDR1 is SGHRS and CDR2 is YFSETQ. Deletions cut 4 bases from V and 2 bases from J, with 11 bases between. The CDR3 region is CASSSLDITDTQYF. Written as DNA, the CDR3 is TGCGCCAGCAGCAGCCTAGACATCACAGATACGCAGTATTTT.

V gene TRBV5-1 combines with J gene TRBJ1-2, with D possibly being TRBD1 (6 bases). Trimming removed 7 bases at V and 4 bases at J, with 23 bases between. CDR3 size: 16 residues. The germline V gene has CDR1 SGHRS and CDR2 YFSETQ. Here the CDR3 reads CASYPTPGAPGYGYTF. DNA for the CDR3: TGCGCCAGCTACCCTACCCCGGGGGCGCCGGGCTATGGCTACACCTTC. The full variable domain, completed using reference TRBV5-1 and TRBJ1-2, is KAGVTQTPRYLIKTRGQQVTLSCSPISGHRSVSWYQQTPGQGLQFLFEYFSETQRNKGNFPGRFSGRQFSNSRSEMNVSTLELGDSALYLCASYPTPGAPGYGYTFGSGTRLTVV.

For this clonotype: One base away lies a much larger clone, so this may be a sequencing read error. The chain uses TRBV7-8 and TRBJ2-1; 8 positions match TRBD1. The germline gives CDR1 SGHVS, CDR2 FQNEAQ. There are 14 residues in the CDR3. Germline trimming cut 5 bases from V and 11 bases from J; bases unmatched to any gene: 11. This chain's CDR3 is CASSIPGQGNQQFF. The CDR3 DNA is TGTGCCAGCAGCATACCAGGACAGGGTAATCAGCAGTTCTTC.

This sequence joins TRBV20-1 and TRBJ1-5; 9 bases are shared with TRBD1. The CDR3 runs to 15 residues. CDR1 is DFQATT and CDR2 is SNEGSKA in the germline V gene (reference sequence). Unmatched junction bases numbered 9, after V lost 4 bases and J lost 5 bases. The CDR3 sequence: CSATPDRGSYQPQHF. The CDR3 bases are TGCAGTGCTACCCCGGACAGGGGATCTTATCAGCCCCAGCATTTT.

This clonotype was observed a few times. The chain is built from TRBV25-1 and TRBJ2-3; the match to TRBD1 covers 8 bases. The CDR3 spans 16 residues. V lost 3 bases to trimming and J lost 4 bases; unmatched junction nucleotides: 9. Germline V gene sequence: CDR1 MGHDK, CDR2 SYGVNS. CDR3 coding DNA: TGTGCCAGCAGTGAGCAGCAGGGGGCTTGGGCAGATACGCAGTATTTT. Its protein is CASSEQQGAWADTQYF.

The rearrangement links TRBV6-2 or TRBV6-3 to TRBJ2-5; D ambiguous. The germline V gene encodes CDR1 MNHEY and CDR2 SVGEGT. V shed 0 bases and J shed 2 bases, with 19 bases lying between them. The CDR3 consists of 18 residues. The CDR3 DNA sequence: TGTGCCAGCAGTTACTCGAATCTCAAGGTAACATCACAAGAGACCCAGTACTTC. Encoded protein: CASSYSNLKVTSQETQYF.

The genes are TRBV14 and TRBJ2-1; 8 bases line up with TRBD2. The CDR3 is 15 amino acids. Germline V gene data show CDR1 as SGHDN and CDR2 as FVKESK. The trim removed 5 bases at V and 4 bases at J, leaving 7 bases unmatched. Here the CDR3 DNA reads TGTGCCAGCAGCGCCCCACTAGCGGCTTACAATGAGCAGTTCTTC. The encoded protein is CASSAPLAAYNEQFF.